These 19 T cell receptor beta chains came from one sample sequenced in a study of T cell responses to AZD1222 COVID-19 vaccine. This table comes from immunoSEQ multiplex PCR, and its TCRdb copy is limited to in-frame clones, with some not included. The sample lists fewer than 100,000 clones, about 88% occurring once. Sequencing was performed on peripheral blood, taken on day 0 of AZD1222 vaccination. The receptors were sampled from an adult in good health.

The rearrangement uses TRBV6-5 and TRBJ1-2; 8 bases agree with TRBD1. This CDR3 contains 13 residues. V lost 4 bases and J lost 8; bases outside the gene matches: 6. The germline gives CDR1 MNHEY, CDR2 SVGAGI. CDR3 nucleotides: TGTGCCAGCAGTTTCCCGACAGGGGAGGGCTACACCTTC. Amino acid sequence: CASSFPTGEGYTF.

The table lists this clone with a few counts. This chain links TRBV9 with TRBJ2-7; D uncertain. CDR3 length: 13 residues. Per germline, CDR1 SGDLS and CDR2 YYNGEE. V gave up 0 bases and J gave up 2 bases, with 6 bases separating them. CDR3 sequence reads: CASSVGSAYEQYF. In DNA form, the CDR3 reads TGTGCCAGCAGCGTAGGTAGTGCCTACGAGCAGTACTTC.

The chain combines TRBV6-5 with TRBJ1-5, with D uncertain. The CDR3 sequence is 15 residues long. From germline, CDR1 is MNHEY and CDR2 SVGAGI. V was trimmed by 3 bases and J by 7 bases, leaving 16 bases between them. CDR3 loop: CASSYSGSFGQPQHF. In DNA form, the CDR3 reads TGTGCCAGCAGTTATTCCGGGTCCTTCGGGCAGCCCCAGCATTTT.

DNA of the CDR3: TGTGCCAGCAGGGTGGCCCCAGCCGATGAAAAACTGTTTTTT. This gives the protein CASRVAPADEKLFF. This chain uses TRBV28 with TRBJ1-4; D is unclear. Per germline, CDR1 MDHEN and CDR2 SYDVKM. The CDR3 is 14 residues long. V lost 6 bases and J 6 bases, leaving 14 bases between the germline ends.

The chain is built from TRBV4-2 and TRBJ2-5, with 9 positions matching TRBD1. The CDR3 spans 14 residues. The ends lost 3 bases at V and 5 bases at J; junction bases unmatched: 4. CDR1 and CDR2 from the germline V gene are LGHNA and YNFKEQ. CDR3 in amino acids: CASSQTGGRETQYF. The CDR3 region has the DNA TGTGCCAGCAGCCAGACAGGGGGACGGGAGACCCAGTACTTC.

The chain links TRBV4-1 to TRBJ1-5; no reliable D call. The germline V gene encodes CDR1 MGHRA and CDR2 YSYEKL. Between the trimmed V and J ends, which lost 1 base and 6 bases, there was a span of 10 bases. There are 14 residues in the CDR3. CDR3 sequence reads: CASSQVSGSQPQHF. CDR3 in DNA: TGCGCCAGCAGCCAAGTTTCGGGGAGTCAGCCCCAGCATTTT.

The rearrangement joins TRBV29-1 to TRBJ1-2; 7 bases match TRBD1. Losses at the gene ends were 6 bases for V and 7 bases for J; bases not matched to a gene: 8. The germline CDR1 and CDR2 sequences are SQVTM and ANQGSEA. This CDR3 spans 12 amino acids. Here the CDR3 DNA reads TGCAGCGTCATGGGGACAGCGTTTGGCTACACCTTC. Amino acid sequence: CSVMGTAFGYTF.

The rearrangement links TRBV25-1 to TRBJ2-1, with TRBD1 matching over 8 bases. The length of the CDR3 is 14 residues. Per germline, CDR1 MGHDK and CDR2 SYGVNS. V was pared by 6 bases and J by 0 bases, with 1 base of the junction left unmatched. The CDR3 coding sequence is TGTGCCAGCAGAGGACAGGGCTCCTACAATGAGCAGTTCTTC. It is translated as CASRGQGSYNEQFF.

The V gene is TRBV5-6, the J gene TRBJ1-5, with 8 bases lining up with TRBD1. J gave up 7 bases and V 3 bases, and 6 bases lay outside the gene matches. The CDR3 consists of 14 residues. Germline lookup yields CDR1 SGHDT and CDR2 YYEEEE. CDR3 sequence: CASSSGQGRQPQHF. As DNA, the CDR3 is TGTGCCAGCAGCTCCGGACAGGGAAGACAGCCCCAGCATTTT.

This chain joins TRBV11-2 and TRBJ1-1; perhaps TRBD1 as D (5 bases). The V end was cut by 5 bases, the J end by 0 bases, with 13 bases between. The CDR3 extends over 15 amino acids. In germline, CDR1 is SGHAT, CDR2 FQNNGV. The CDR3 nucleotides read TGTGCCAGCAGCCCGAAGGGACGGATGAACACTGAAGCTTTCTTT. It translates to CASSPKGRMNTEAFF.

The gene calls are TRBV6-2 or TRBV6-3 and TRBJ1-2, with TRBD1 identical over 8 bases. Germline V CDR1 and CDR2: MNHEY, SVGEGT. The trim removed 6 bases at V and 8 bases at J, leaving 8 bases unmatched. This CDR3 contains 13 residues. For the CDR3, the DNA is TGTGCCAGCAGCGCGACAGGGGTCTTCGGCTACACCTTC. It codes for CASSATGVFGYTF.

The CDR3 sequence: CASSSSGLLGEQFF. The DNA of the CDR3 is TGTGCCAGCAGCTCCTCGGGACTTCTTGGTGAGCAGTTCTTC. The chain joins TRBV7-3 to TRBJ2-1; D possibly corresponds to TRBD2 (6 bases). The CDR3 spans 14 residues. Trimming pared 4 bases from V and 9 bases from J, leaving 16 bases between. Germline V gene sequence: CDR1 SGHTA, CDR2 FQGTGA.

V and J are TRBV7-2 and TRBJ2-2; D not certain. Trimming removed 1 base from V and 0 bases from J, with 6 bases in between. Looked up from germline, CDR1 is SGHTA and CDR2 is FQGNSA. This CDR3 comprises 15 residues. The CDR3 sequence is CASSLVGPNTGELFF. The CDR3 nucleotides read TGTGCCAGCAGCTTAGTAGGCCCGAACACCGGGGAGCTGTTTTTT.

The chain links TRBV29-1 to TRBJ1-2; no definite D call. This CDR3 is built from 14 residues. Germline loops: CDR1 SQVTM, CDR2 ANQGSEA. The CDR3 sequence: CTASAQPPNYGYTF. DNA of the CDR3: TGCACCGCGTCAGCGCAGCCTCCTAACTATGGCTACACCTTC.

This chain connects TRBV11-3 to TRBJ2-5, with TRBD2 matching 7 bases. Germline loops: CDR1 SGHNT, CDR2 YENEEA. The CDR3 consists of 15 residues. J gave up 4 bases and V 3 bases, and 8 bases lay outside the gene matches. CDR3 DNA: TGTGCCAGCAGCTTTTCGAGCGGGATATCAGAGACCCAGTACTTC. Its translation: CASSFSSGISETQYF.

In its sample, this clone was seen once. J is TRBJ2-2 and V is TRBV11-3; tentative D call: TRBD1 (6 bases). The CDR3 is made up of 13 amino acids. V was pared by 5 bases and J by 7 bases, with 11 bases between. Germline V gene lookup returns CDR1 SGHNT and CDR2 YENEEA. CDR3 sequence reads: CASSQGPGGELFF. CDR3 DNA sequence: TGTGCCAGCAGCCAGGGGCCCGGCGGGGAGCTGTTTTTT.

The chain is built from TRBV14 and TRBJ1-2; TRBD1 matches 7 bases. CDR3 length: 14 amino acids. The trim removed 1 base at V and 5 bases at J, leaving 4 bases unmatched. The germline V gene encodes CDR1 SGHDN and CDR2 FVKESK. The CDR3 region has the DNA TGTGCCAGCAGCCAAGTCGCAGGGGGATATGGCTACACCTTC. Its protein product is CASSQVAGGYGYTF.

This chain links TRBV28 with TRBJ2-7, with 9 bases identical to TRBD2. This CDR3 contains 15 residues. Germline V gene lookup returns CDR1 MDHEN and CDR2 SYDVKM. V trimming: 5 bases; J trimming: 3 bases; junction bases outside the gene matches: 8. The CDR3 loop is CASSTPSSGSYEQYF. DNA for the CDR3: TGTGCCAGCAGTACCCCCAGTAGCGGGAGCTACGAGCAGTACTTC.

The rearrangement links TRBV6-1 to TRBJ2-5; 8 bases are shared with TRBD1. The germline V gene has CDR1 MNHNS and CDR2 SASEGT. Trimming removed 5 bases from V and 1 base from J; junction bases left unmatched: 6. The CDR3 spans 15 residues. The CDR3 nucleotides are TGTGCCAGCAGTCCGGACAGGGCAAGCCAAGAGACCCAGTACTTC. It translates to CASSPDRASQETQYF.